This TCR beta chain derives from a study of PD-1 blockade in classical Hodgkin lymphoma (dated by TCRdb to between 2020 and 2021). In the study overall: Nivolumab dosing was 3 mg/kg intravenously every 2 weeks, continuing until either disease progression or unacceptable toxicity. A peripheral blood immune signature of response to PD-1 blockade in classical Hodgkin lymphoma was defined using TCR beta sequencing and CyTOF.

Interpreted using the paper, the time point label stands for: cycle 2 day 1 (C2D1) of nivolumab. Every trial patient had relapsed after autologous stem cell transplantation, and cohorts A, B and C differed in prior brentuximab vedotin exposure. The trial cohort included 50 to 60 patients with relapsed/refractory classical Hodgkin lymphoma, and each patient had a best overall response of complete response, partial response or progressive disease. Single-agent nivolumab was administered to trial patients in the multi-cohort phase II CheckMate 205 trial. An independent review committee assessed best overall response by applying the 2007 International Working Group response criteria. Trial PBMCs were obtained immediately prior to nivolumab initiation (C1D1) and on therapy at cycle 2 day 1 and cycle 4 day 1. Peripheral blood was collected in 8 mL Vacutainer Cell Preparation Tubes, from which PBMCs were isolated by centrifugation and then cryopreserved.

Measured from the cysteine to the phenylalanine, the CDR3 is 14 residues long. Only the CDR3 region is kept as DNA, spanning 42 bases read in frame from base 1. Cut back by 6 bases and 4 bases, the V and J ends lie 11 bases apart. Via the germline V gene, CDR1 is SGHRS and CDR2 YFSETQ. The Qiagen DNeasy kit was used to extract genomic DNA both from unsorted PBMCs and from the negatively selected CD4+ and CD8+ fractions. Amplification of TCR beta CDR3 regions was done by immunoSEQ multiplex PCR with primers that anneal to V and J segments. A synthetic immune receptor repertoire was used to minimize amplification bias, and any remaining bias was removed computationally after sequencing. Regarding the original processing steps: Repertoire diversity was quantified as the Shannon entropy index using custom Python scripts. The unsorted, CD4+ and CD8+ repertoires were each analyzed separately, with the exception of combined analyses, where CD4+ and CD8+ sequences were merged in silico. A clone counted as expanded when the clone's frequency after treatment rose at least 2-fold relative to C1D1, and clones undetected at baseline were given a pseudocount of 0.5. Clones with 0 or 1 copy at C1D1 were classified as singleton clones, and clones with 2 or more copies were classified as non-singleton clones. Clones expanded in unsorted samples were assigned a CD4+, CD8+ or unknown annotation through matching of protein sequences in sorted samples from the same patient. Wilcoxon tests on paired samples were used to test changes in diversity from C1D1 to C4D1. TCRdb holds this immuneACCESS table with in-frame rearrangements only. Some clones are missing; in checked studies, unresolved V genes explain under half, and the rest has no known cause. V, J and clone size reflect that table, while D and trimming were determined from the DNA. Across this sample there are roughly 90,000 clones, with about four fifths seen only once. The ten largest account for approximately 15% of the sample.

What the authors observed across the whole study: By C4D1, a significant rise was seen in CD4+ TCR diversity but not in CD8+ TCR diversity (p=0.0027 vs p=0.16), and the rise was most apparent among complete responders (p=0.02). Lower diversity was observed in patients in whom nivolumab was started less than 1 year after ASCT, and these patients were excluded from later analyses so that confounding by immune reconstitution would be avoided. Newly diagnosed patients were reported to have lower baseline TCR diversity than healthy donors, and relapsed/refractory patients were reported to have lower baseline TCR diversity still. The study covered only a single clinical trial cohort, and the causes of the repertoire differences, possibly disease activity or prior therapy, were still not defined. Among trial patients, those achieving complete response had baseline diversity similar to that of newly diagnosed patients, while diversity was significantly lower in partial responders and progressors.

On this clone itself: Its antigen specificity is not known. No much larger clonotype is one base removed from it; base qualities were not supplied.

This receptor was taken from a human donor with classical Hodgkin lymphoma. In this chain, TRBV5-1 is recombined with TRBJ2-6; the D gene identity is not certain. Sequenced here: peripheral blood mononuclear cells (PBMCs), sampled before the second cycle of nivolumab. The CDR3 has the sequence CASTLEWGANVLTF. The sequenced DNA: TGCGCCAGCACCCTGGAGTGGGGGGCCAACGTCCTGACTTTC.